These 4 T cell receptor beta chains share one sample of origin, sequenced in a study of response to subunit inactivated influenza vaccine. TCRdb re-called the RT-PCR reads with MiXCR, one entry per CDR3 protein. Of a few hundred thousand distinct CDR3 sequences in the sample, around 9.9% were seen once. The sample was PBMCs from blood, taken about 40 days after vaccination. These TCRs come from a man aged 50 or older who received an inactivated influenza vaccine.

This clonotype was observed a few times. The rearrangement links TRBV7-2 to TRBJ2-1, with a possible D match to TRBD2 (7 bases). Trimming cost V 2 bases and J 7 bases, with 12 bases left between them. This CDR3 contains 14 residues. From germline, CDR1 is SGHTA and CDR2 FQGNSA. This CDR3 is CASSLKRGANEQFF. As DNA, the CDR3 is TGTGCCAGCAGCTTAAAACGGGGGGCGAATGAGCAGTTCTTC.

This clonotype has a handful of counts. The chain recombines TRBV7-9 with TRBJ2-2; no clear D. From germline, CDR1 is SEHNR and CDR2 FQNEAQ (reference sequence). Trimming pared 2 bases from V and 4 bases from J, leaving 11 bases between. The CDR3 has 15 residues. The CDR3 bases are TGTGCCAGCAGCTTACTCGTAAATCCCACCGGGGAGCTGTTTTTT. This sequence encodes CASSLLVNPTGELFF.

This clonotype was observed a handful of times. The chain combines TRBV20-1 with TRBJ2-1, with 11 bases lining up with TRBD2. CDR1 is DFQATT, CDR2 SNEGSKA, per germline (reference sequence). With V trimmed by 2 bases and J by 2 bases, 2 bases remained unmatched. This CDR3 has 15 amino acids. CDR3 protein: CSARTTSGTYNEQFF. The CDR3 nucleotides are TGCAGTGCTAGAACGACTAGCGGGACCTACAATGAGCAGTTCTTC.

The V call is TRBV12-3 or TRBV12-4, the J call TRBJ2-5; 11 nucleotides line up with TRBD2. Trimming removed 5 bases from V and 1 base from J; junction bases left unmatched: 6. The CDR3 has 16 residues. CDR3: CASSDPGLAVQETQYF. CDR3 nucleotides: TGTGCCAGCAGTGATCCGGGACTAGCGGTCCAAGAGACCCAGTACTTC.